Shown below are 27 T cell receptor beta chains from a single sample sequenced in a study of T cell responses to AZD1222 COVID-19 vaccine. This table comes from immunoSEQ multiplex PCR, and its TCRdb copy is limited to in-frame clones, with some not included. This sample has more than 100,000 clones, with 86% found just once. The input for sequencing was peripheral blood, taken on day 0 of AZD1222 vaccination. The receptors derive from an adult in good health.

The CDR3 region is CASSQDASRGYEQYF. As DNA, the CDR3 is TGTGCCAGCAGCCAAGATGCTTCCCGTGGCTACGAGCAGTACTTC. The chain uses TRBV4-2 and TRBJ2-7; D is unresolved. Trimming stripped 0 bases from V and 3 bases from J, with 12 bases between. This CDR3 is 15 amino acids long. In germline, CDR1 is LGHNA, CDR2 YNFKEQ.

The chain uses TRBV5-4 and TRBJ2-5; 7 bases match TRBD2. The CDR3 covers 14 residues. CDR1 is SGHNT, CDR2 YYREEE, per germline (reference sequence). V was clipped by 4 bases and J by 4 bases; unmatched bases: 7. The CDR3 loop reads CASSSRREGETQYF. The CDR3 DNA sequence: TGTGCCAGCAGCAGCCGCAGGGAGGGAGAGACCCAGTACTTC.

The chain links TRBV12-3 or TRBV12-4 to TRBJ1-2, with D maybe TRBD1 (6 bases). With 6 bases removed from V and 3 bases from J, the gap between germline ends came to 11 bases. The CDR3 sequence is 13 residues long. The CDR3 protein is CASRPDRYYGYTF. In nucleotides, the CDR3 is TGTGCCAGCAGACCTGACAGGTACTATGGCTACACCTTC.

The chain is built from TRBV7-9 and TRBJ1-2, with a possible D match to TRBD1 (5 bases). The CDR3 is made up of 16 amino acids. Trimming removed 5 bases at V and 0 bases at J, with 16 bases between. Germline assignment: CDR1 SEHNR and CDR2 FQNEAQ (reference sequence). The CDR3 is CASSAAAGAANYGYTF. The CDR3 DNA follows: TGTGCCAGCAGCGCAGCGGCCGGGGCTGCTAACTATGGCTACACCTTC.

This chain links TRBV27 with TRBJ1-1; the match to TRBD1 covers 8 bases. The CDR3 contains 12 residues. The V segment lost 5 bases and the J segment 11 bases; nucleotides outside the gene matches: 7. Germline loops: CDR1 MNHEY, CDR2 SMNVEV (reference sequence). The CDR3 region is CASSLRTGSAFF. CDR3 coding DNA: TGTGCCAGCAGTCTGCGGACAGGGAGTGCTTTCTTT.

The V and J genes are TRBV9 and TRBJ1-1; D gene uncertain. Trimming left V 4 bases short and J 1 base short, with 17 bases between. Germline V gene data show CDR1 as SGDLS and CDR2 as YYNGEE. CDR3 size: 16 residues. CDR3 sequence: CASSPTDRFPNTEAFF. As DNA, the CDR3 is TGTGCCAGCAGCCCTACGGACCGATTCCCGAACACTGAAGCTTTCTTT.

V gene TRBV5-4 combines with J gene TRBJ2-3; 7 bases line up with TRBD1. Trimming took 6 bases from V and 5 from J; bases not matched to a gene: 6. The CDR3 length is 13 residues. In germline, CDR1 is SGHNT, CDR2 YYREEE (reference sequence). CDR3 residues: CASTIPGGDTQYF. CDR3 in DNA: TGTGCCAGCACTATCCCAGGGGGAGATACGCAGTATTTT.

The J gene is TRBJ1-5, the V gene TRBV18; TRBD1 matches 8 bases. CDR1 is KGHSH, CDR2 LQKENI, per germline. V shed 3 bases, J shed 7 bases, and the junction held 5 bases outside the gene matches. The CDR3 is made up of 14 amino acids. CDR3 region: CASSPDRVGQPQHF. DNA of the CDR3: TGTGCCAGCTCACCGGACAGGGTAGGGCAGCCCCAGCATTTT.

This chain joins TRBV5-8 and TRBJ1-1; a weak D match, TRBD1 (6 bases). CDR1 is SGHTS and CDR2 is YDEGEE in the germline V gene. V was shortened by 0 bases and J by 1 base, with 13 bases between the two germline ends. The CDR3 contains 16 residues. CDR3 amino acids: CASSLANGGANTEAFF. The DNA of the CDR3 is TGTGCCAGCAGCTTGGCCAACGGGGGCGCGAACACTGAAGCTTTCTTT.

This clone has a handful of counts. This rearrangement joins TRBV9 to TRBJ2-2; D gene unclear. CDR3 size: 14 residues. V was trimmed by 3 bases and J by 0 bases, leaving 6 bases between them. Per the germline V gene, CDR1 is SGDLS and CDR2 is YYNGEE. The CDR3 DNA sequence: TGTGCCAGCAGCGAGCCGCCGAACACCGGGGAGCTGTTTTTT. Protein: CASSEPPNTGELFF.

CDR3 coding DNA: TGTGCCAGCAGTTGGACAGGGGGAATGAACACTGAAGCTTTCTTT. Its protein product is CASSWTGGMNTEAFF. The rearrangement uses TRBV28 and TRBJ1-1, with 10 nucleotides matching TRBD1. The germline V gene has CDR1 MDHEN and CDR2 SYDVKM. This CDR3 spans 15 amino acids. Trimming cost V 4 bases and J 0 bases; bases outside gene matches: 2.

The chain is built from TRBV29-1 and TRBJ1-1; TRBD1 matches 7 bases. V shed 5 bases, J shed 0 bases, and the junction held 3 bases outside the gene matches. Germline V gene lookup returns CDR1 SQVTM and CDR2 ANQGSEA. The CDR3 contains 13 residues. Here the CDR3 DNA reads TGCAGCGTTCGGACAGGTTTGAACACTGAAGCTTTCTTT. It translates to CSVRTGLNTEAFF.

The J gene is TRBJ2-2, the V gene TRBV6-5, with D possibly TRBD1 on 5 matching bases. The CDR3 consists of 14 residues. The V gene lost 6 bases and the J gene lost 3 bases, with 11 bases spanning the gap. The germline CDR1 and CDR2 sequences are MNHEY and SVGAGI. This chain's CDR3 is CASRDTGDTGELFF. The CDR3 DNA reads TGTGCCAGCAGGGATACAGGTGACACCGGGGAGCTGTTTTTT.

This chain links TRBV5-1 with TRBJ1-1; weak D call: TRBD1 (5 bases). This CDR3 comprises 13 residues. V dropped 4 bases and J dropped 7 bases, with 14 bases sitting between them. Per germline, CDR1 SGHRS and CDR2 YFSETQ. For the CDR3, the DNA is TGCGCCAGCAGCCCCCAATCGGGGGATGAAGCTTTCTTT. Its protein product is CASSPQSGDEAFF. The full variable domain, rest sourced from reference TRBV5-1 and TRBJ1-1, is KAGVTQTPRYLIKTRGQQVTLSCSPISGHRSVSWYQQTPGQGLQFLFEYFSETQRNKGNFPGRFSGRQFSNSRSEMNVSTLELGDSALYLCASSPQSGDEAFFGQGTRLTVV.

The rearrangement links TRBV18 to TRBJ1-5; possibly TRBD1 for D (5 bases). Germline V gene data show CDR1 as KGHSH and CDR2 as LQKENI. This CDR3 spans 15 amino acids. Trimming removed 6 bases at V and 6 bases at J, with 18 bases between. CDR3 in amino acids: CASSPLQGGSQPQHF. DNA of the CDR3: TGTGCCAGCTCGCCTCTTCAGGGTGGTAGTCAGCCCCAGCATTTT.

This clone showed up just once. The chain links TRBV5-1 to TRBJ2-2; perhaps TRBD1 as D (5 bases). Germline loops: CDR1 SGHRS, CDR2 YFSETQ. This CDR3 comprises 15 residues. V lost 0 bases and J lost 1, with 7 bases in between. CDR3: CASSLVQGNTGELFF. The CDR3 coding sequence is TGCGCCAGCAGCTTGGTCCAGGGGAACACCGGGGAGCTGTTTTTT. Combining the CDR3 with reference TRBV5-1 and TRBJ2-2 gives the whole variable domain KAGVTQTPRYLIKTRGQQVTLSCSPISGHRSVSWYQQTPGQGLQFLFEYFSETQRNKGNFPGRFSGRQFSNSRSEMNVSTLELGDSALYLCASSLVQGNTGELFFGEGSRLTVL.

The gene calls are TRBV7-3 and TRBJ2-3; tentative D call: TRBD1 (6 bases). The CDR3 extends over 13 amino acids. Trimming took off 6 bases at V and 3 bases at J, with 10 bases between the two ends. Germline V lookup: CDR1 SGHTA, CDR2 FQGTGA. The CDR3 DNA follows: TGTGCCAGCAGGGATGACAGGACAGATACGCAGTATTTT. Protein: CASRDDRTDTQYF. The complete variable domain, with remaining parts taken from reference TRBV7-3 and TRBJ2-3, reads GAGVSQTPSNKVTEKGKYVELRCDPISGHTALYWYRQSLGQGPEFLIYFQGTGAADDSGLPNDRFFAVRPEGSVSTLKIQRTERGDSAVYLCASRDDRTDTQYFGPGTRLTVL.

This clone occurred once. The chain is built from TRBV28 and TRBJ2-1; D may be TRBD1 (6 bases). The CDR3 length is 12 residues. V was shortened by 7 bases and J by 12 bases, with 16 bases between the two germline ends. Germline V gene data show CDR1 as MDHEN and CDR2 as SYDVKM. The CDR3: CASNIRGHGQFF. For the CDR3, the DNA is TGTGCCAGCAATATTAGGGGACACGGGCAGTTCTTC.

This sequence joins TRBV18 and TRBJ1-4, with D unclear. Germline CDR1 KGHSH, CDR2 LQKENI. The CDR3 has 12 residues. Deletions cut 4 bases from V and 5 bases from J, with 5 bases between. The CDR3 loop is CASSQSNEKLFF. Written as DNA, the CDR3 is TGTGCCAGCTCACAGAGCAATGAAAAACTGTTTTTT.

The CDR3 reads CASSWDSLDYGYTF. The DNA for the CDR3 is TGTGCCAGCAGTTGGGACAGCTTGGACTATGGCTACACCTTC. The J gene is TRBJ1-2, the V gene TRBV6-6, with 7 nucleotides matching TRBD1. Germline lookup yields CDR1 MNHNY and CDR2 SVGAGI (reference sequence). The CDR3 runs 14 residues. The trim removed 4 bases at V and 3 bases at J, leaving 5 bases unmatched.

As for this clone: The sample carries other DNA sequences with the same CDR3. J is TRBJ2-5 and V is TRBV3-1 (or the pseudogene TRBV3-2); D unresolved. Between the trimmed V and J ends, which lost 1 base and 1 base, there was a span of 4 bases. Germline V gives CDR1 LGHDT, CDR2 YNNKEL (reference sequence). The CDR3 is made up of 13 amino acids. The CDR3, as DNA: TGTGCCAGCAGCCAAGCTGGCCAAGAGACCCAGTACTTC. Its translation is CASSQAGQETQYF.

The chain employs TRBV14 and TRBJ2-5, with TRBD1 matching over 7 bases. The germline V gene has CDR1 SGHDN and CDR2 FVKESK. The CDR3 has 13 residues. CDR3 in DNA: TGTTACGAGCGAGGGGGCTTCCGGGAGACCCAGTACTTC. This sequence encodes CYERGGFRETQYF.

The CDR3 protein is CASSSRDPSTDTQYF. CDR3 sequence (DNA): TGCGCCAGCAGCTCCCGGGACCCCAGCACAGATACGCAGTATTTT. The chain recombines TRBV5-1 with TRBJ2-3, with D perhaps being TRBD1 or TRBD2 (5 bases each). Germline CDR1 SGHRS, CDR2 YFSETQ. This CDR3 comprises 15 residues. V was clipped by 3 bases and J by 0 bases, with 11 bases between them.

The CDR3 DNA reads TGTGCCAGCAGCTCGCCGAAAAATGGCTACACCTTC. It encodes CASSSPKNGYTF. The V and J genes are TRBV7-3 and TRBJ1-2; no clear D. This CDR3 is 12 amino acids long. V lost 4 bases and J 6 bases, leaving 9 bases between the germline ends. Germline V gives CDR1 SGHTA, CDR2 FQGTGA.

The chain links TRBV27 to TRBJ2-5, with 12 bases identical to TRBD2. Germline V gene sequence: CDR1 MNHEY, CDR2 SMNVEV (reference sequence). The ends lost 5 bases at V and 5 bases at J; junction bases unmatched: 12. This CDR3 spans 17 amino acids. This CDR3 is CASSKGLAGMRGETQYF. As DNA, the CDR3 is TGTGCCAGCAGTAAAGGACTAGCGGGGATGCGGGGGGAGACCCAGTACTTC.

The CDR3 spells CASSSGPLGGELFF. The CDR3 DNA is TGCGCCAGCAGCTCCGGACCCTTGGGCGGGGAGCTGTTTTTT. The V call is TRBV5-1, the J call TRBJ2-2, with unresolved D. Germline V gives CDR1 SGHRS, CDR2 YFSETQ. The CDR3 has 14 amino acids. Trimming shortened V by 3 bases and J by 7 bases, and 13 bases separated the two germline ends.

The rearrangement links TRBV5-1 to TRBJ1-3; no clear D gene. Germline CDR1 and CDR2: SGHRS and YFSETQ. CDR3 length: 15 amino acids. Trimming left V 0 bases short and J 0 bases short, with 7 bases between. In nucleotides, the CDR3 is TGCGCCAGCAGCTTGGAGGTCGACTCTGGAAACACCATATATTTT. It is translated as CASSLEVDSGNTIYF.